Sequencing of this T cell receptor beta chain was carried out in a study of molecular identifiers for immune sequencing clone quantification. In this sample, this clonotype turned up many times. Its antigen remains unidentified. Study-wide findings and caveats: Naive cells had under 1% of molecules in clones above 20 RNA copies, effectors over 97%.

From the PCR reads, TCRdb called clonotypes with MiXCR, one entry per CDR3 protein. The sample shows approximately 670,000 distinct CDR3 sequences, 20% of them seen only once. Germline loops: CDR1 SNHLY, CDR2 FYNNEI. Trimming left V 2 bases short and J 0 bases short, with 13 bases between. This CDR3 comprises 16 residues. Sequencing used naive CD8+ T cells from blood, with Jurkat cell RNA spiked in. Subset specified: FACS-sorted CD8+CD4-CCR7+CD45RA+ naive T cells. This sequence joins TRBV2 and TRBJ1-1; weak D call: TRBD1 (5 bases). This TCR was recovered from a human donor in good health. Some libraries in this study had Jurkat cell RNA spiked in. The CDR3 coding sequence is TGTGCCAGCAGTGAATCCCTTGGACACTTGAACACTGAAGCTTTCTTT. Its protein product is CASSESLGHLNTEAFF. Full variable domain (remainder filled in from reference TRBV2 and TRBJ1-1): EPEVTQTPSHQVTQMGQEVILRCVPISNHLYFYWYRQILGQKVEFLVSFYNNEISEKSEIFDDQFSVERPDGSNFTLKIRSTKLEDSAMYFCASSESLGHLNTEAFFGQGTRLTVV.